This TCR beta chain was captured in a study of response to subunit inactivated influenza vaccine. Study results and limitations: The authors suggested that few new T cells are recruited per seasonal influenza vaccination.

Note on this clonotype: Its antigen remains unidentified.

TCRdb reprocessed the RT-PCR reads via MiXCR and lists one record per CDR3 protein. The sample includes about 650,000 distinct CDR3 sequences, approximately 14% of them seen just once. Germline CDR1 reads LNHDA; CDR2 reads SQIVND (reference sequence). This CDR3 is 17 amino acids long. V lost 3 bases and J 2 bases, leaving 20 bases between the germline ends. The material was PBMCs from blood, obtained around 14 days before vaccination. The source of this sequence is a man aged 45 to 65 who received an inactivated influenza vaccine. The rearrangement joins TRBV19 to TRBJ2-7, with TRBD1 as a possible D gene (5 bases). The CDR3 DNA reads as TGTGCCAGTAGTATTCTCCCCTCGACAGTTAGGACCTACGAGCAGTACTTC. Translated: CASSILPSTVRTYEQYF.